Described below is a single T cell receptor (beta chain) sequence and its context. Its antigen is still unknown. The germline V and J ends were trimmed by 8 bases and 5 bases, with 11 bases remaining between them. This CDR3 is built from 12 residues. The record originates from a study of post-analysis software for immune sequencing data. Overall study: The cohort encompassed relapsing-remitting, secondary progressive and progressive-relapsing multiple sclerosis disease courses. Findings of the study overall: Included in a set of about five TRBV segments more frequent in patients than controls were TRBV5-6, TRBV5-1 and TRBV20-1. Normalized Chao1 diversity in multiple sclerosis patients fell significantly below that of controls. Analysis by F measure revealed that same-batch samples clustered strongly together.

TCR beta libraries were prepared from cDNA with unique molecular identifiers. One entry per CDR3 protein results from TCRdb running MiXCR on the PCR reads. The sample includes over 150,000 distinct CDR3 sequences, over 25% seen only once; the top ten take around 1.5%. The receptor comes from a girl between 10 and 17 years old with multiple sclerosis. The sequenced sample consisted of blood. The V and J genes are TRBV12-3 or TRBV12-4 and TRBJ2-3, with D possibly matching TRBD2 (6 bases). The CDR3 DNA follows: TGTGCCAGCCGTCTAGCGAGAGATACGCAGTATTTT. Its translation: CASRLARDTQYF.